A selection of T cell receptor beta chains follows, all from one sample in a study of blood T cell repertoires in COVID-19. This table comes from immunoSEQ multiplex PCR, and its TCRdb copy is limited to in-frame clones, with some not included. The sample lists roughly 400,000 clones; around 92% were seen once. The sequenced sample consisted of PBMCs or T cells enriched from blood (not recorded which). These receptors were taken from a woman aged 30 to 39 who had recovered from COVID-19. CDR3s include the opening cysteine and the closing phenylalanine or tryptophan. The order of the fields is CDR3 protein, CDR3 DNA, J gene, V gene, clone size, CDR3 length, D gene. A D gene is named only where the DNA matches it firmly. Expanded clones are given a class, and other clones once, few, many or no size at all.

CDR3: CASSVGLAGAVSYNEQFF; DNA: TGTGCCAGCAGCGTAGGACTAGCGGGGGCTGTGTCCTACAATGAGCAGTTCTTC; J: TRBJ2-1; V: TRBV9; size: NA; length: 18; D: TRBD2
CDR3: CASSPQGRQPQHF; DNA: TGTGCCAGCAGTCCCCAGGGCAGACAGCCCCAGCATTTT; J: TRBJ1-5; V: TRBV28; size: NA; length: 13; D: NA
CDR3: CASSPLAGGSGKNIQYF; DNA: TGCGCCAGCAGCCCACTGGCGGGAGGGTCGGGCAAAAACATTCAGTACTTC; J: TRBJ2-4; V: TRBV5-1; size: NA; length: 17; D: TRBD2
CDR3: CASRAASTNEKLFF; DNA: TGCGCCAGCAGGGCGGCTTCAACTAATGAAAAACTGTTTTTT; J: TRBJ1-4; V: TRBV5-1; size: NA; length: 14; D: NA
CDR3: CASSPGAGRGRSGELFF; DNA: TGTGCCAGCAGTCCCGGGGCGGGGCGCGGGAGATCAGGGGAGCTGTTTTTT; J: TRBJ2-2; V: TRBV6-6; size: NA; length: 17; D: TRBD2
CDR3: CASSLGGGPLYEQYF; DNA: TGTGCCAGCAGTTTAGGGGGAGGGCCGCTGTACGAGCAGTACTTC; J: TRBJ2-7; V: TRBV28; size: NA; length: 15; D: TRBD2
CDR3: CASSAPGQGLYEQYF; DNA: TGTGCCAGCAGTGCCCCGGGACAGGGACTCTACGAGCAGTACTTC; J: TRBJ2-7; V: TRBV6-4; size: NA; length: 15; D: TRBD1
CDR3: CASNQGGSYEQYF; DNA: TGTGCCAGCAACCAGGGCGGTTCCTACGAGCAGTACTTC; J: TRBJ2-7; V: TRBV9; size: NA; length: 13; D: NA
CDR3: CASSISWTGAYNSPLHF; DNA: TGTGCCAGTAGTATATCATGGACAGGGGCCTATAATTCACCCCTCCACTTT; J: TRBJ1-6; V: TRBV19; size: NA; length: 17; D: TRBD1
CDR3: CASSPPGEDEQYF; DNA: TGTGCCAGCTCACCCCCCGGGGAGGACGAGCAGTACTTC; J: TRBJ2-7; V: TRBV18; size: NA; length: 13; D: NA
CDR3: CASTPQGQGGTGELFF; DNA: TGTGCCAGCACCCCTCAAGGGCAGGGAGGCACCGGGGAGCTGTTTTTT; J: TRBJ2-2; V: TRBV28; size: NA; length: 16; D: NA
CDR3: CASSDSMNTEAFF; DNA: TGTGCCAGCAGTGATTCCATGAACACTGAAGCTTTCTTT; J: TRBJ1-1; V: TRBV6-1; size: NA; length: 13; D: NA
CDR3: CAISARTYEQYF; DNA: TGTGCCATCAGTGCCAGGACCTACGAGCAGTACTTC; J: TRBJ2-7; V: TRBV10-3; size: once; length: 12; D: NA
CDR3: CASGTGVETGELFF; DNA: TGTGCCAGCGGGACAGGGGTAGAGACCGGGGAGCTGTTTTTT; J: TRBJ2-2; V: TRBV9; size: NA; length: 14; D: TRBD1
CDR3: CASSWRGVNTEAFF; DNA: TGTGCCAGCAGCTGGCGAGGTGTGAACACTGAAGCTTTCTTT; J: TRBJ1-1; V: TRBV5-6; size: NA; length: 14; D: NA
CDR3: CASGGNEQYF; DNA: TGTGCCAGCGGGGGGAACGAGCAGTACTTC; J: TRBJ2-7; V: TRBV9; size: NA; length: 10; D: NA
CDR3: CASSYVAGGEQYF; DNA: TGTGCCAGCAGTTATGTAGCGGGAGGCGAGCAGTACTTC; J: TRBJ2-7; V: TRBV6-5; size: NA; length: 13; D: TRBD2
CDR3: CASSKRGTDSTGELFF; DNA: TGCGCCAGCAGCAAACGCGGGACAGATTCCACCGGGGAGCTGTTTTTT; J: TRBJ2-2; V: TRBV5-1; size: once; length: 16; D: NA
CDR3: CASSLRGQEQFF; DNA: TGTGCCAGCAGCCTTAGGGGGCAAGAGCAGTTCTTC; J: TRBJ2-1; V: TRBV11-3; size: NA; length: 12; D: TRBD1
CDR3: CAIKNKNTEAFF; DNA: TGTGCCATCAAAAACAAGAACACTGAAGCTTTCTTT; J: TRBJ1-1; V: TRBV10-3; size: NA; length: 12; D: NA
CDR3: CASSLGNRGEDGYTF; DNA: TGTGCCAGCAGCTTGGGAAACAGGGGCGAGGACGGCTACACCTTC; J: TRBJ1-2; V: TRBV5-4; size: NA; length: 15; D: TRBD1
CDR3: CASSLGVSGLDTQYF; DNA: TGTGCCAGCAGCTTAGGGGTGAGCGGGTTAGATACGCAGTATTTT; J: TRBJ2-3; V: TRBV7-2; size: NA; length: 15; D: NA
CDR3: CASSFTGQGNTEAFF; DNA: TGCGCCAGCAGCTTCACCGGACAGGGGAACACTGAAGCTTTCTTT; J: TRBJ1-1; V: TRBV5-1; size: NA; length: 15; D: TRBD1
CDR3: CASSLGGTTNNEQFF; DNA: TGTGCCAGCAGTTTAGGGGGAACCACGAACAATGAGCAGTTCTTC; J: TRBJ2-1; V: TRBV5-8; size: NA; length: 15; D: NA
CDR3: CASSQELIGGKLFF; DNA: TGTGCCAGCAGCCAGGAACTCATAGGGGGAAAACTGTTTTTT; J: TRBJ1-4; V: TRBV6-5; size: few; length: 14; D: NA
CDR3: CSVFGRGNTGELFF; DNA: TGCAGCGTTTTTGGGCGGGGGAACACCGGGGAGCTGTTTTTT; J: TRBJ2-2; V: TRBV29-1; size: NA; length: 14; D: NA
CDR3: CASSPEAGRAFF; DNA: TGTGCCAGCAGCCCAGAGGCGGGTAGGGCTTTCTTT; J: TRBJ1-1; V: TRBV5-6; size: NA; length: 12; D: NA
CDR3: CAISESLGGTNYGYTF; DNA: TGTGCCATCAGTGAGTCTCTCGGCGGAACTAACTATGGCTACACCTTC; J: TRBJ1-2; V: TRBV10-3; size: NA; length: 16; D: NA
CDR3: CASSRSANLDYGYTF; DNA: TGTGCCAGCAGCCGGAGTGCTAATCTCGACTATGGCTACACCTTC; J: TRBJ1-2; V: TRBV5-4; size: NA; length: 15; D: NA
CDR3: CASSLSQLGYF; DNA: TGTGCCAGCAGCTTAAGCCAACTAGGGTATTTT; J: TRBJ2-3; V: TRBV13; size: NA; length: 11; D: NA
CDR3: CASSQSAQGLDYGYTF; DNA: TGTGCCAGCAGCCAAAGTGCTCAGGGGCTGGACTATGGCTACACCTTC; J: TRBJ1-2; V: TRBV14; size: once; length: 16; D: NA
CDR3: CASSQTDRGNSPLHF; DNA: TGTGCCAGCAGCCAAACAGACAGGGGCAATTCACCCCTCCACTTT; J: TRBJ1-6; V: TRBV3-1/TRBV3-2; size: NA; length: 15; D: TRBD1
CDR3: CASSMGKGARVFF; DNA: TGTGCCAGTAGTATGGGGAAAGGGGCTCGGGTATTCTTC; J: TRBJ2-1; V: TRBV19; size: NA; length: 13; D: NA
CDR3: CSATRTATNEKLFF; DNA: TGCAGCGCCACCAGGACAGCAACTAATGAAAAACTGTTTTTT; J: TRBJ1-4; V: TRBV29-1; size: NA; length: 14; D: NA
CDR3: CAWSGPGQGNSPLHF; DNA: TGTGCCTGGAGTGGCCCGGGACAGGGAAATTCACCCCTCCACTTT; J: TRBJ1-6; V: TRBV30; size: NA; length: 15; D: TRBD1
CDR3: CSARSGVEQFF; DNA: TGCAGTGCCCGATCCGGGGTTGAGCAGTTCTTC; J: TRBJ2-1; V: TRBV20-1; size: once; length: 11; D: NA
CDR3: CASSLRGGGDNEQFF; DNA: TGTGCCAGCAGCTTGCGTGGCGGGGGGGACAATGAGCAGTTCTTC; J: TRBJ2-1; V: TRBV11-3; size: NA; length: 15; D: TRBD2
CDR3: CASGLETHGTDTQYF; DNA: TGTGCTAGTGGTTTGGAGACACACGGCACAGATACGCAGTATTTT; J: TRBJ2-3; V: TRBV12-5; size: NA; length: 15; D: NA
CDR3: CATSRGGARVNTEAFF; DNA: TGTGCCACCAGCAGGGGAGGGGCTAGGGTGAACACTGAAGCTTTCTTT; J: TRBJ1-1; V: TRBV15; size: NA; length: 16; D: NA
CDR3: CATSSYRGPYSGNTIYF; DNA: TGTGCCACCAGCAGCTACAGGGGCCCGTACTCTGGAAACACCATATATTTT; J: TRBJ1-3; V: TRBV15; size: NA; length: 17; D: TRBD1
CDR3: CASSNKQGLTEAFF; DNA: TGTGCCAGCAGCAACAAACAGGGTCTCACTGAAGCTTTCTTT; J: TRBJ1-1; V: TRBV5-4; size: once; length: 14; D: NA
CDR3: CASSSPGLDNEQFF; DNA: TGTGCCAGCAGTTCCCCGGGACTTGACAATGAGCAGTTCTTC; J: TRBJ2-1; V: TRBV28; size: NA; length: 14; D: NA
CDR3: CASSPSKGRASYEQYF; DNA: TGTGCCAGCAGTCCCAGTAAGGGCAGGGCTTCCTACGAGCAGTACTTC; J: TRBJ2-7; V: TRBV2; size: few; length: 16; D: NA
CDR3: CASSQDTEDYEQYF; DNA: TGTGCCAGCAGCCAAGATACCGAGGACTACGAGCAGTACTTC; J: TRBJ2-7; V: TRBV3-1/TRBV3-2; size: few; length: 14; D: NA
CDR3: CASSKDRGPYNEQFF; DNA: TGTGCCAGTAGTAAGGACAGGGGGCCCTATAATGAGCAGTTCTTC; J: TRBJ2-1; V: TRBV19; size: NA; length: 15; D: TRBD1
CDR3: CASSQSRGQPQHF; DNA: TGTGCCAGCAGCCAAAGTAGGGGACAGCCCCAGCATTTT; J: TRBJ1-5; V: TRBV4-2; size: NA; length: 13; D: NA
CDR3: CASSLTSFQGGTEAFF; DNA: TGTGCCAGCAGCTTAACATCTTTCCAGGGCGGCACTGAAGCTTTCTTT; J: TRBJ1-1; V: TRBV7-9; size: NA; length: 16; D: NA
CDR3: CASSLDSVSPLHF; DNA: TGTGCCAGCAGCTTAGATTCGGTTTCACCCCTCCACTTT; J: TRBJ1-6; V: TRBV7-9; size: NA; length: 13; D: NA
CDR3: CASSAEGIETQYF; DNA: TGTGCCAGCAGCGCGGAGGGAATAGAGACCCAGTACTTC; J: TRBJ2-5; V: TRBV9; size: NA; length: 13; D: NA